These 2 T cell receptor beta chains were sequenced from one sample in a study of shared clonotypes between healthy human individuals. The data were produced by immunoSEQ multiplex PCR, yet TCRdb's version contains in-frame clones alone and is incomplete. The data hold fewer than 650,000 clones, with 76% observed a single time. Sequencing was carried out using PBMCs. These receptors came from a woman between 40 and 50 years old in good health. Some clones in this sample may be carry-over from other donors' samples.

CDR3 protein: CATSRRQLTSGANVLTF. The DNA for the CDR3 is TGTGCCACCAGCAGAAGACAGCTAACTTCTGGGGCCAACGTCCTGACTTTC. The chain recombines TRBV15 with TRBJ2-6; D possibly corresponds to TRBD1 (5 bases). Germline V CDR1 and CDR2: LNHNV, YYDKDF (reference sequence). CDR3 size: 17 residues. V was trimmed by 2 bases and J by 1 base, leaving 12 bases between them.

The genes are TRBV27 and TRBJ2-7; 14 bases match TRBD2. The CDR3 sequence is 16 residues long. The germline CDR1 and CDR2 sequences are MNHEY and SMNVEV (reference sequence). V trimming: 7 bases; J trimming: 5 bases; junction bases outside the gene matches: 10. The CDR3 is CASKAKGTSGRDEQYF. The DNA of the CDR3 is TGTGCCAGCAAGGCCAAGGGGACTAGCGGGAGAGACGAGCAGTACTTC.